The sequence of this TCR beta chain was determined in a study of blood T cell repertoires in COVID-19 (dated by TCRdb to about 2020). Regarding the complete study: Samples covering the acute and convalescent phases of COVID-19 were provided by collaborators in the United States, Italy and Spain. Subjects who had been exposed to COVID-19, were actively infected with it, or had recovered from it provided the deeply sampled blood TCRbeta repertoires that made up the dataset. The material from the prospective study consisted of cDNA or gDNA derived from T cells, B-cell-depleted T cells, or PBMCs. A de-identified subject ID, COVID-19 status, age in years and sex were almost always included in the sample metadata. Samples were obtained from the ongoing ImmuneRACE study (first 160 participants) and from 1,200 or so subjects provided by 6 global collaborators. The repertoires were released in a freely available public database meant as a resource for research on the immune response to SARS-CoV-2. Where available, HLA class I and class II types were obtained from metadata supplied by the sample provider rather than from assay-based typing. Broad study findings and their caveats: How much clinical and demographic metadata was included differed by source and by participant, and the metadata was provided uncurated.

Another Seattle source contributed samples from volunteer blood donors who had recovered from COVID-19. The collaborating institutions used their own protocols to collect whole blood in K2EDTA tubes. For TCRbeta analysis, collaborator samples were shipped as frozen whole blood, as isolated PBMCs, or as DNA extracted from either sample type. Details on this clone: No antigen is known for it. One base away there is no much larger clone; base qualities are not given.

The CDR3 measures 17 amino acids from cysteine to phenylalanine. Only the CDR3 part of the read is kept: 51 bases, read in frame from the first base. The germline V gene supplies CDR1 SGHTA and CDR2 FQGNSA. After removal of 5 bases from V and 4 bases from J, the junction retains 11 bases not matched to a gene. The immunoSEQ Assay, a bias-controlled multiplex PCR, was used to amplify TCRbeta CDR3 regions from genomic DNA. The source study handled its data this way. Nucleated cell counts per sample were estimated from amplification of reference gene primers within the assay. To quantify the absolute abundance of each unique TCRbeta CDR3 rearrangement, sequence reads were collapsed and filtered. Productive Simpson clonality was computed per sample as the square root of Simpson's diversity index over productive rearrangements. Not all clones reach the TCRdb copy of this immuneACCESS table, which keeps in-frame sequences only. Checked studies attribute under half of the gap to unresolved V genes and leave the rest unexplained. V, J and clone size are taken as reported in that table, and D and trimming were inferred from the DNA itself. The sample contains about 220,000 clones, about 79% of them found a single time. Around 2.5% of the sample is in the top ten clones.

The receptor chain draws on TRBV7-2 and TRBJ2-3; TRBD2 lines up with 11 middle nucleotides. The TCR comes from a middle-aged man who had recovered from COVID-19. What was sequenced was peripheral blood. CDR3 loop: CASSQLSGRAGSDTQYF. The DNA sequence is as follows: TGTGCCAGCAGCCAGCTTAGCGGGAGGGCCGGTTCAGATACGCAGTATTTT.